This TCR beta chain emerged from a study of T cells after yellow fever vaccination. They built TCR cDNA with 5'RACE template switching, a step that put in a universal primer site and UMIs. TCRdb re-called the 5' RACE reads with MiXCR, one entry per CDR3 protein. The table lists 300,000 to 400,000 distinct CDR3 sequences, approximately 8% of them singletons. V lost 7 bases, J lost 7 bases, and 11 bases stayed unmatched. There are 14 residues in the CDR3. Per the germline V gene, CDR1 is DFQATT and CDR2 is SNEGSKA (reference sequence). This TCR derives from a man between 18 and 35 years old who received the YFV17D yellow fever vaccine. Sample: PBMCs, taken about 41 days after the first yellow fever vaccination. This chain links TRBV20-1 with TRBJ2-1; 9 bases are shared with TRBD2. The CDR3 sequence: CSVAELAGRNEQFF. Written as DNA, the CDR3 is TGCAGTGTCGCGGAGCTAGCGGGGAGGAATGAGCAGTTCTTC.